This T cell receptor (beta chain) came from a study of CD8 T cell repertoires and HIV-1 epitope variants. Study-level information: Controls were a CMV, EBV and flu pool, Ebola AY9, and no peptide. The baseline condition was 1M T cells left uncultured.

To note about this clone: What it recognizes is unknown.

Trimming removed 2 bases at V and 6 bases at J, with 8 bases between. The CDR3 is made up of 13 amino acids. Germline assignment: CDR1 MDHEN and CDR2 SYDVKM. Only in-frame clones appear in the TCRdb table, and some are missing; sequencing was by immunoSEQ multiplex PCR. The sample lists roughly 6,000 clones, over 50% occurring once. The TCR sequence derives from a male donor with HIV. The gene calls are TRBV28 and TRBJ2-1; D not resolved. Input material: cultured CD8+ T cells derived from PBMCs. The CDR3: CASSLPAPNEQFF. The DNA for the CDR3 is TGTGCCAGCAGTTTACCCGCCCCCAATGAGCAGTTCTTC. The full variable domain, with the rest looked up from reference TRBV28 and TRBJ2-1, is DVKVTQSSRYLVKRTGEKVFLECVQDMDHENMFWYRQDPGLGLRLIYFSYDVKMKEKGDIPEGYSVSREKKERFSLILESASTNQTSMYLCASSLPAPNEQFFGPGTRLTVL.